Each of the 16 T cell receptor beta chains below was sequenced from the same sample in a study of graft-versus-host responses after intestinal transplantation. Antigens of these TCRs are unknown. Profiling relied on immunoSEQ multiplex PCR, and the TCRdb table lists in-frame clones only, not all of them. The profile shows about 100,000 clones, roughly nine tenths of them singletons. The starting material was unstimulated CD4+ T cells sorted from spleen or lymph node cells, obtained before transplant. The receptors come from a human donor who was the organ donor for an intestinal transplant.

The chain uses TRBV10-2 and TRBJ1-5, with TRBD1 as a possible D gene (5 bases). From germline, CDR1 is WSHSY and CDR2 SAAADI. This CDR3 has 13 amino acids. Trimming stripped 6 bases from V and 6 bases from J, with 12 bases between. CDR3 in amino acids: CASSTQGSQPQHF. The CDR3 DNA reads as TGCGCCAGCAGCACGCAGGGATCTCAGCCCCAGCATTTT.

The rearrangement uses TRBV13 and TRBJ2-7, with 8 bases aligning to TRBD1. Germline CDR1 reads PRHDT; CDR2 reads FYEKMQ (reference sequence). There are 19 residues in the CDR3. With 1 base clipped from V and 0 bases from J, the junction kept 14 bases outside the gene matches. CDR3 sequence (DNA): TGTGCCAGCAGCTTAGTTTATTACTCTCAGGGGGCCGCCTCCTACGAGCAGTACTTC. Its translation: CASSLVYYSQGAASYEQYF.

V and J are TRBV5-1 and TRBJ2-3, with D hard to call. Per the germline V gene, CDR1 is SGHRS and CDR2 is YFSETQ. This CDR3 contains 15 residues. The ends were cut back, 0 bases at V and 0 bases at J, with 8 bases in the middle. The CDR3 is CASSLVGDSTDTQYF. In nucleotides, the CDR3 is TGCGCCAGCAGCTTGGTAGGAGATAGCACAGATACGCAGTATTTT.

The chain uses TRBV5-1 and TRBJ1-2, with TRBD1 matching over 7 bases. The CDR3 runs to 14 residues. Per the germline V gene, CDR1 is SGHRS and CDR2 is YFSETQ. J gave up 4 bases and V 0 bases, and 3 bases lay outside the gene matches. The CDR3 here is CASSLAGGSYGYTF. The CDR3 DNA follows: TGCGCCAGCAGCTTGGCAGGGGGATCCTATGGCTACACCTTC.

The rearrangement joins TRBV10-3 to TRBJ1-2, with TRBD1 matching 8 bases. Germline V gene sequence: CDR1 ENHRY, CDR2 SYGVKD. J lost 8 bases, V lost 0 bases, and 8 bases had no gene match. The CDR3 is made up of 15 amino acids. CDR3 bases: TGTGCCATCAGTGAGTCGGGGCAGGGGGCTGGCGGCTACACCTTC. It specifies CAISESGQGAGGYTF.

V and J are TRBV5-4 and TRBJ2-3; 7 bases line up with TRBD2. CDR1 and CDR2 from the germline V gene are SGHNT and YYREEE (reference sequence). J was trimmed by 3 bases and V by 7 bases; bases with no gene match: 11. The CDR3 totals 15 residues. The CDR3, as DNA: TGTGCCAGCGCTCTTGGGGGGGTCCCGACAGATACGCAGTATTTT. As protein: CASALGGVPTDTQYF. Full variable domain (remainder filled in from reference TRBV5-4 and TRBJ2-3): ETGVTQSPTHLIKTRGQQVTLRCSSQSGHNTVSWYQQALGQGPQFIFQYYREEENGRGNFPPRFSGLQFPNYSSELNVNALELDDSALYLCASALGGVPTDTQYFGPGTRLTVL.

The V and J genes are TRBV29-1 and TRBJ2-3, with TRBD2 matching over 8 bases. The CDR3 totals 14 residues. After removal of 6 bases from V and 2 bases from J, the junction contained 7 bases not matched to a gene. CDR1 SQVTM and CDR2 ANQGSEA come from the germline V gene. The CDR3 bases are TGCAGCGTCACGACTAGCGTATTCACAGATACGCAGTATTTT. Translated: CSVTTSVFTDTQYF.

This clone has just one count. V is TRBV4-1 and J is TRBJ1-5; D is ambiguous. The germline V gene has CDR1 MGHRA and CDR2 YSYEKL. This CDR3 contains 19 residues. Deletions cut 3 bases from V and 1 base from J, with 22 bases between. The CDR3 coding sequence is TGCGCCAGCAGCCAGGTATTAACGGGATCTACAACAAGCAATCAGCCCCAGCATTTT. It is translated as CASSQVLTGSTTSNQPQHF.

The chain is built from TRBV7-8 and TRBJ2-1; 9 bases are a match to TRBD1. After removal of 5 bases from V and 8 bases from J, the junction contained 13 bases not matched to a gene. Germline V CDR1 and CDR2: SGHVS, FQNEAQ. The CDR3 length is 16 residues. In DNA form, the CDR3 reads TGTGCCAGCAGCGCGACCGGGACAGGGATTGTGGATGAGCAGTTCTTC. Protein: CASSATGTGIVDEQFF.

The CDR3, as DNA: TGTGCCAGCAGCTTTCCGTGGGGGCGGGGGCGGTATGAGCAGTTCTTC. Residues: CASSFPWGRGRYEQFF. This sequence joins TRBV11-2 and TRBJ2-1; tentative D call: TRBD2 (7 bases). Trimming took off 3 bases at V and 8 bases at J, with 20 bases between the two ends. Germline V CDR1 and CDR2: SGHAT, FQNNGV. This CDR3 spans 16 amino acids.

A few counts support this clone. A junction end diverges from the germline sequence, so it may reflect a read error. The V call is TRBV7-9, the J call TRBJ2-7, with 7 bases lining up with TRBD2. There are 12 residues in the CDR3. Germline values: CDR1 SEHNR, CDR2 FQNEAQ (reference sequence). Here the CDR3 reads CASSSFRGESNF. As DNA, the CDR3 is TGTGCCAGCAGCTCCTTCCGGGGGGAATCGAACTTC.

This clone was seen once. For the CDR3, the DNA is TGTGCCATCAAGGTAGATACTAATTCACCCCTCCACTTT. Translation gives CAIKVDTNSPLHF. J is TRBJ1-6 and V is TRBV10-3; D remains unclear. The CDR3 runs 13 residues. Germline-derived CDR1 and CDR2 are ENHRY and SYGVKD. Deletions cut 7 bases from V and 6 bases from J, with 10 bases between.

This chain uses TRBV27 with TRBJ1-6, with D possibly matching TRBD1 (6 bases). Germline V gene data show CDR1 as MNHEY and CDR2 as SMNVEV (reference sequence). The V gene lost 4 bases and the J gene lost 4 bases, with 14 bases spanning the gap. This CDR3 has 16 residues. CDR3 DNA sequence: TGTGCCAGCAGTTCGACCCCGGGACAATATAATTCACCCCTCCACTTT. This translates into CASSSTPGQYNSPLHF.

The genes are TRBV11-2 and TRBJ2-1; TRBD2 matches 13 bases. CDR1 SGHAT and CDR2 FQNNGV come from the germline V gene. V lost 5 bases and J lost 4; bases outside the gene matches: 8. This CDR3 is 17 amino acids long. In nucleotides, the CDR3 is TGTGCCAGCAGCGTACTAGCGGGGGGGCTTGGTTACAATGAGCAGTTCTTC. It translates to CASSVLAGGLGYNEQFF.

The chain is built from TRBV10-3 and TRBJ1-5, with 7 bases aligning to TRBD1. Germline V gene data show CDR1 as ENHRY and CDR2 as SYGVKD. This CDR3 comprises 14 residues. Trimming removed 3 bases from V and 6 bases from J; junction bases left unmatched: 5. CDR3 nucleotides: TGTGCCATCAGTGAAACACAGGGGACTCAGCCCCAGCATTTT. This codes for CAISETQGTQPQHF.

This clone was found a few times. CDR3 sequence reads: CAINDDRGSGYEQYF. CDR3 coding DNA: TGTGCCATCAATGACGACAGGGGATCCGGCTACGAGCAGTACTTC. The rearrangement links TRBV10-3 to TRBJ2-7, with 8 nucleotides matching TRBD1. CDR1 is ENHRY, CDR2 SYGVKD, per germline. V was clipped by 7 bases and J by 3 bases; unmatched bases: 11. The CDR3 covers 15 residues.